A few counts support the clone carrying this T cell receptor beta chain. The source of the sample is a study of blood T cell repertoires in COVID-19. The V gene's germline CDR1 is SQVTM and CDR2 ANQGSEA. After removal of 3 bases from V and 0 bases from J, the junction contained 3 bases not matched to a gene. This CDR3 is built from 16 residues. This table comes from immunoSEQ multiplex PCR, and its TCRdb copy is limited to in-frame clones, with some not included. The sample has about 60,000 clones; about 86% are singletons. The J gene is TRBJ1-3, the V gene TRBV29-1; 12 bases align to TRBD1. The sample was peripheral blood. This TCR was sampled from a man aged 35 to 55 with acute or convalescent COVID-19. The CDR3 DNA reads TGCAGCGTTGAGGGGACAGGGGGCTTCTCTGGAAACACCATATATTTT. It yields the protein CSVEGTGGFSGNTIYF. Based on the CDR3 plus reference TRBV29-1 and TRBJ1-3, the full variable domain is SAVISQKPSRDICQRGTSLTIQCQVDSQVTMMFWYRQQPGQSLTLIATANQGSEATYESGFVIDKFPISRPNLTFSTLTVSNMSPEDSSIYLCSVEGTGGFSGNTIYFGEGSWLTVV.